The next 31 T cell receptor beta chains were all read from a single sample in a study of beta chain features in type 1 diabetes. Notes on the study in general: Moderate yet significant TCRB CDR3 shortening was seen in Type 1 diabetes patients in all four CD4+ subsets.

Reverse transcription of all isolated RNA meant that expressed TCRB transcripts were sequenced. Assay: immunoSEQ multiplex PCR; the TCRdb copy retains only in-frame clones and omits some. The sample consists of roughly 150,000 clones, over 55% of them appearing once. These receptors lack a known antigen. Sequenced: naive CD4+ T cells from blood. These TCRs come from a man aged 25 to 40 with type 1 diabetes.

The chain is built from TRBV27 and TRBJ1-1, with TRBD1 identical over 9 bases. The CDR3 is 15 residues long. Germline V gene lookup returns CDR1 MNHEY and CDR2 SMNVEV (reference sequence). The J segment lost 4 bases and the V segment lost 2 bases, leaving 5 bases of the junction unmatched. In nucleotides, the CDR3 is TGTGCCAGCAGTTTACCCGACAGGGGGGTCACTGAAGCTTTCTTT. As protein: CASSLPDRGVTEAFF.

This clone was counted between two and nine times. The chain couples TRBV14 to TRBJ2-2; TRBD1 matches 9 bases. J was trimmed by 7 bases and V by 5 bases; bases with no gene match: 8. CDR1 and CDR2 from the germline V gene are SGHDN and FVKESK. CDR3 length: 15 residues. Here the CDR3 DNA reads TGTGCCAGCAGCACACAGGGGGCGGCCCTCGGGGAGCTGTTTTTT. It translates to CASSTQGAALGELFF.

This chain links TRBV9 with TRBJ2-2; 7 bases are a match to TRBD1. The CDR3 has 16 residues. Germline V CDR1 and CDR2: SGDLS, YYNGEE. J was trimmed by 3 bases and V by 6 bases; bases with no gene match: 11. The CDR3 bases are TGTGCCAGCACCCGTCGTGGGGACAGATACACCGGGGAGCTGTTTTTT. It encodes CASTRRGDRYTGELFF.

There are a few counts of this clone. The chain has TRBV30 and TRBJ1-2; 12 bases are shared with TRBD1. V was pared by 3 bases and J by 6 bases, with 2 bases of the junction left unmatched. CDR3 length equals 13 residues. In germline, CDR1 is GTSNPN, CDR2 SVGIG (reference sequence). The CDR3 coding sequence is TGTGCCTGGAGCGGGACAGGGGGCGATGGCTACACCTTC. It yields the protein CAWSGTGGDGYTF.

This clone has just a few counts. The chain carries TRBV18 and TRBJ2-5, with D uncertain. V dropped 1 base and J dropped 1 base, with 10 bases sitting between them. This CDR3 spans 15 amino acids. Germline CDR1 KGHSH, CDR2 LQKENI. CDR3 sequence: CASSPRSAGQETQYF. The CDR3 DNA follows: TGTGCCAGCTCACCACGGTCGGCAGGCCAAGAGACCCAGTACTTC.

The chain uses TRBV4-3 and TRBJ2-3; possibly TRBD1 or TRBD2 for D (5 bases each). Germline-derived CDR1 and CDR2 are LGHNA and YSLEER. The CDR3 spans 14 residues. The V gene lost 3 bases and the J gene lost 6 bases, with 13 bases spanning the gap. The CDR3 DNA follows: TGCGCCAGCAGCCACGCCGGGGCCGTGGATACGCAGTATTTT. Translating it yields CASSHAGAVDTQYF.

This clone was counted between two and nine times. The rearrangement uses TRBV18 and TRBJ1-6, with 9 bases identical to TRBD1. V shed 6 bases and J 10 bases; nucleotides not matched to a gene: 7. The germline V gene has CDR1 KGHSH and CDR2 LQKENI. This CDR3 comprises 14 residues. Here the CDR3 reads CASSEGTGYSPLHF. The DNA of the CDR3 is TGTGCCAGCTCGGAAGGGACAGGGTACTCACCCCTCCACTTT.

This clone was seen a single time. The chain employs TRBV18 and TRBJ2-7; D call uncertain. The CDR3 is 14 residues long. CDR1 is KGHSH, CDR2 LQKENI, per germline. V was cut by 8 bases and J by 0 bases, with 14 bases left in between. The CDR3 sequence: CASRLTSDSYEQYF. The DNA for the CDR3 is TGTGCCAGCCGCCTGACATCAGACTCCTACGAGCAGTACTTC. The whole variable domain, remainder taken from reference TRBV18 and TRBJ2-7, is NAGVMQNPRHLVRRRGQEARLRCSPMKGHSHVYWYRQLPEEGLKFMVYLQKENIIDESGMPKERFSAEFPKEGPSILRIQQVVRGDSAAYFCASRLTSDSYEQYFGPGTRLTVT.

In its sample, this clone was seen a few times. This chain connects TRBV30 to TRBJ1-1, with D unclear. The germline gives CDR1 GTSNPN, CDR2 SVGIG (reference sequence). Trimming took off 2 bases at V and 1 base at J, with 8 bases between the two ends. The CDR3 totals 13 residues. CDR3 in DNA: TGTGCCTGGAGTCCCACAGCGAACACTGAAGCTTTCTTT. Its translation: CAWSPTANTEAFF. Full variable domain (remainder filled in from reference TRBV30 and TRBJ1-1): SQTIHQWPATLVQPVGSPLSLECTVEGTSNPNLYWYRQAAGRGLQLLFYSVGIGQISSEVPQNLSASRPQDRQFILSSKKLLLSDSGFYLCAWSPTANTEAFFGQGTRLTVV.

This chain connects TRBV20-1 to TRBJ2-5; D is uncertain. Trimming took off 2 bases at V and 5 bases at J, with 3 bases between the two ends. The V gene's germline CDR1 is DFQATT and CDR2 SNEGSKA (reference sequence). The CDR3 is 10 residues long. CDR3 sequence: CSARYETQYF. In nucleotides, the CDR3 is TGCAGTGCTAGATATGAGACCCAGTACTTC.

The V gene is TRBV5-4, the J gene TRBJ2-1; unclear D gene. The V end lost 4 bases, the J end lost 2 bases, and 10 bases lay between the germline ends. The V gene's germline CDR1 is SGHNT and CDR2 YYREEE (reference sequence). The CDR3 contains 14 residues. The CDR3 sequence is CASSREYTYNEQFF. Written as DNA, the CDR3 is TGTGCCAGCAGCCGAGAGTATACCTACAATGAGCAGTTCTTC.

The chain joins TRBV30 to TRBJ1-1, with D perhaps TRBD1 (5 bases). Germline V gene data show CDR1 as GTSNPN and CDR2 as SVGIG (reference sequence). Trimming cost V 5 bases and J 4 bases, with 14 bases left between them. The CDR3 loop spans 13 amino acids. The CDR3 DNA sequence: TGTGCCTGGGGTACAGAGGGGCGCACTGAAGCTTTCTTT. Protein: CAWGTEGRTEAFF.

This clone was observed a handful of times. The chain recombines TRBV14 with TRBJ2-5; D not resolved. In germline, CDR1 is SGHDN, CDR2 FVKESK. Trimming left V 4 bases short and J 4 bases short, with 4 bases between. The CDR3 extends over 11 amino acids. In nucleotides, the CDR3 is TGTGCCAGCAGCCGCGGAGAGACCCAGTACTTC. Amino acid sequence: CASSRGETQYF.

This rearrangement joins TRBV7-9 to TRBJ2-7; no definite D call. Trimming took 1 base from V and 7 from J, leaving 11 bases between them. There are 13 residues in the CDR3. Germline-derived CDR1 and CDR2 are SEHNR and FQNEAQ (reference sequence). The DNA of the CDR3 is TGTGCCAGCAGCTTAGACCCAACCGGAGAGCAGTACTTC. This translates into CASSLDPTGEQYF.

Only a few counts were recorded for this clone. V gene TRBV29-1 combines with J gene TRBJ2-7, with unresolved D. Trimming took 5 bases from V and 0 from J, leaving 8 bases between them. From germline, CDR1 is SQVTM and CDR2 ANQGSEA. CDR3 length: 12 residues. CDR3 nucleotide sequence: TGCAGCGTTCAACCCAGCTCCTACGAGCAGTACTTC. It is translated as CSVQPSSYEQYF.

The gene calls are TRBV29-1 and TRBJ1-1, with a possible D match to TRBD1 (5 bases). V was clipped by 6 bases and J by 3 bases, with 20 bases between them. Germline V gene lookup returns CDR1 SQVTM and CDR2 ANQGSEA. The CDR3 has 15 amino acids. This chain's CDR3 is CSVAPYNGADTEAFF. The CDR3 DNA reads TGCAGCGTGGCGCCTTATAACGGGGCGGACACTGAAGCTTTCTTT.

This rearrangement joins TRBV10-3 to TRBJ2-2, with D possibly matching TRBD2 (5 bases). Germline V gene sequence: CDR1 ENHRY, CDR2 SYGVKD. Between the trimmed V and J ends, which lost 8 bases and 5 bases, there was a span of 9 bases. This CDR3 has 12 residues. The CDR3 DNA follows: TGTGCCATCGCTGGAGGAACCGGGGAGCTGTTTTTT. Its protein product is CAIAGGTGELFF.

V gene TRBV30 combines with J gene TRBJ2-5, with D possibly being TRBD2 (6 bases). This CDR3 comprises 14 residues. Germline V lookup: CDR1 GTSNPN, CDR2 SVGIG (reference sequence). Trimming pared 3 bases from V and 4 bases from J, leaving 15 bases between. CDR3 sequence reads: CAWSRLGRPETQYF. DNA for the CDR3: TGTGCCTGGAGCCGACTAGGCCGGCCAGAGACCCAGTACTTC.

The sample holds a few counts of this clone. CDR3 sequence reads: CASSLGEYEQFF. The DNA for the CDR3 is TGTGCCAGCAGCTTAGGGGAATATGAGCAGTTCTTC. The V and J genes are TRBV7-2 and TRBJ2-1; D remains unclear. The V gene lost 1 base and the J gene lost 8 bases, with 6 bases spanning the gap. CDR1 SGHTA and CDR2 FQGNSA come from the germline V gene. CDR3 size: 12 residues.

This clone was counted only a few times. The V gene is TRBV29-1, the J gene TRBJ2-3; D may be TRBD2 (5 bases). CDR1 and CDR2 (germline): SQVTM, ANQGSEA. The CDR3 has 13 amino acids. V dropped 6 bases and J dropped 5 bases, with 15 bases sitting between them. The CDR3 DNA follows: TGCAGCGTCGAGGACTCCTTGGGAGATACGCAGTATTTT. Its protein product is CSVEDSLGDTQYF.

The chain carries TRBV6-5 and TRBJ2-3, with D perhaps matching TRBD1 or TRBD2 (5 bases each). The germline CDR1 and CDR2 sequences are MNHEY and SVGAGI. The ends were cut back, 2 bases at V and 5 bases at J, with 11 bases in the middle. The CDR3 contains 14 residues. CDR3 sequence reads: CASSYGTFGDTQYF. CDR3 bases: TGTGCCAGCAGTTACGGGACCTTCGGAGATACGCAGTATTTT.

The chain has TRBV18 and TRBJ1-4; D is possibly TRBD1 (5 bases). V lost 6 bases and J lost 5, with 10 bases in between. Germline-derived CDR1 and CDR2 are KGHSH and LQKENI. This CDR3 contains 13 residues. The CDR3 DNA follows: TGTGCCAGCTCCCCAGGGCTCAATGAAAAACTGTTTTTT. This sequence encodes CASSPGLNEKLFF.

A word on this clone: In this CDR3 the conserved last residue, phenylalanine or tryptophan, is missing, so a read error is likely. The DNA is omitted, as the CDR3 cannot be located on it reliably, and the CDR3 follows TCRdb's listing. V is TRBV28 and J is TRBJ2-7; no check of the table's D call, TRBD1, against the DNA was made. The CDR3 length equals 13 residues, ends included. Germline V lookup: CDR1 MDHEN, CDR2 SYDVKM. CDR3 in amino acids: CASSYRTGDAIGL.

This rearrangement joins TRBV13 to TRBJ2-5; 9 bases match TRBD2. Germline CDR1 is PRHDT and CDR2 is FYEKMQ (reference sequence). Trimming removed 5 bases from V and 5 bases from J; junction bases left unmatched: 9. This CDR3 is 15 amino acids long. The CDR3 region is CASSPGTSQRETQYF. The CDR3 DNA reads TGTGCCAGCAGCCCCGGGACTAGCCAACGGGAGACCCAGTACTTC.

This clone has more than one count but fewer than ten. The genes are TRBV25-1 and TRBJ2-7, with 7 bases matching TRBD1. Germline V lookup: CDR1 MGHDK, CDR2 SYGVNS. The CDR3 has 15 residues. The ends lost 3 bases at V and 0 bases at J; junction bases unmatched: 5. CDR3 bases: TGTGCCAGCAGTGACCCGGGACAGAGCTCCTACGAGCAGTACTTC. Its protein is CASSDPGQSSYEQYF.

The CDR3 protein is CASSEYMTGNYGYTF. CDR3 nucleotide sequence: TGTGCCAGCAGTGAATATATGACAGGGAACTATGGCTACACCTTC. This rearrangement joins TRBV25-1 to TRBJ1-2, with 7 bases identical to TRBD1. Germline values: CDR1 MGHDK, CDR2 SYGVNS. This CDR3 region has 15 residues. V was clipped by 0 bases and J by 2 bases; unmatched bases: 3.

The V gene is TRBV29-1, the J gene TRBJ2-3; D ambiguous. The germline V gene encodes CDR1 SQVTM and CDR2 ANQGSEA. The CDR3 has 11 residues. The V end was cut by 1 base, the J end by 7 bases, with 6 bases between. The CDR3 protein is CSVEVGNTQYF. The CDR3 DNA reads as TGCAGCGTTGAAGTGGGGAATACGCAGTATTTT.

This chain links TRBV7-2 with TRBJ1-1, with D possibly TRBD1 on 6 matching bases. V was pared by 3 bases and J by 5 bases, with 16 bases between. The CDR3 totals 15 residues. Germline lookup yields CDR1 SGHTA and CDR2 FQGNSA. In DNA, the CDR3 is TGTGCCAGCAGCTTGTACAGGGTGGAGGGGACTGAAGCTTTCTTT. Protein: CASSLYRVEGTEAFF.

This clone has just a few counts. This rearrangement joins TRBV10-3 to TRBJ2-7; TRBD1 matches at 8 bases. This CDR3 is 13 amino acids long. Germline-derived CDR1 and CDR2 are ENHRY and SYGVKD. After removal of 6 bases from V and 6 bases from J, the junction contained 7 bases not matched to a gene. CDR3 sequence reads: CAIRGTGTGEQYF. The CDR3 coding sequence is TGTGCCATCAGAGGAACAGGGACAGGCGAGCAGTACTTC.

V usage is TRBV29-1 and J usage is TRBJ2-2; unclear D gene. The V end lost 6 bases, the J end lost 3 bases, and 8 bases lay between the germline ends. The CDR3 contains 12 residues. CDR1 SQVTM and CDR2 ANQGSEA come from the germline V gene. CDR3 DNA sequence: TGCAGCGTCCGACCTTACACCGGGGAGCTGTTTTTT. It encodes CSVRPYTGELFF.

The chain recombines TRBV29-1 with TRBJ1-1, with 11 bases lining up with TRBD1. This CDR3 region has 11 residues. Trimming cost V 4 bases and J 11 bases; bases outside gene matches: 3. Germline V gene sequence: CDR1 SQVTM, CDR2 ANQGSEA. For the CDR3, the DNA is TGCAGCGTTGGGGACAGGGGGTCTGCTTTCTTT. Translated, it gives CSVGDRGSAFF.